This TCR beta chain was sequenced in a study of blood T cell repertoires in COVID-19. Data came from immunoSEQ multiplex PCR; TCRdb stores just in-frame clones and leaves some out. The sample yields some 220,000 clones, approximately 78% seen once. V shed 0 bases and J 6 bases; nucleotides not matched to a gene: 6. CDR1 and CDR2 (germline): SGHRS, YFSETQ. The CDR3 extends over 16 amino acids. This TCR derives from a woman aged 70-85 years with COVID-19, enrolled during active disease. Material for sequencing was peripheral blood. The chain links TRBV5-1 to TRBJ2-3, with 11 positions matching TRBD2. For the CDR3, the DNA is TGCGCCAGCAGCTTGGCCACTAGCGGGAGACCCGATACGCAGTATTTT. Protein product: CASSLATSGRPDTQYF.